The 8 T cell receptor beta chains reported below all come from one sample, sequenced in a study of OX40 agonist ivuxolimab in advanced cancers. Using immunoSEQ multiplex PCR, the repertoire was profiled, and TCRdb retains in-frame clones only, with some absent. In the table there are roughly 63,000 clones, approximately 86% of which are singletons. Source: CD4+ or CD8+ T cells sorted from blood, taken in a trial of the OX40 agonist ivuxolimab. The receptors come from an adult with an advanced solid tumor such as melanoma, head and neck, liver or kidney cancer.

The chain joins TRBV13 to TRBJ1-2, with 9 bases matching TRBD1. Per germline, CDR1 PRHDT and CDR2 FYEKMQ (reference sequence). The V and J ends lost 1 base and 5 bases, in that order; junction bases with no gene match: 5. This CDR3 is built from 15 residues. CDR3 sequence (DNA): TGTGCCAGCAGCTTAGAAGACAGGGGGGCTTATGGCTACACCTTC. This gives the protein CASSLEDRGAYGYTF.

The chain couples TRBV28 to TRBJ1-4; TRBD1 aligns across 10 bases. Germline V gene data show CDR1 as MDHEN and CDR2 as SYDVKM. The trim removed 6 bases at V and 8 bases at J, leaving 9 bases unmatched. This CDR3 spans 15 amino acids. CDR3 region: CASRSGQGPHEKLFF. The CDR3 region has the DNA TGTGCCAGCAGGTCGGGACAGGGGCCTCACGAAAAACTGTTTTTT. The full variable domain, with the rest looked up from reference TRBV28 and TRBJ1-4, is DVKVTQSSRYLVKRTGEKVFLECVQDMDHENMFWYRQDPGLGLRLIYFSYDVKMKEKGDIPEGYSVSREKKERFSLILESASTNQTSMYLCASRSGQGPHEKLFFGSGTQLSVL.

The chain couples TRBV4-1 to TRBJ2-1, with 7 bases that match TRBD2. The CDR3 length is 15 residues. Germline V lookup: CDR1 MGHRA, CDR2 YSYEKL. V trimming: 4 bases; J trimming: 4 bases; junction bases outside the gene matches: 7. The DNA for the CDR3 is TGCGCCAGCAGCCTGGGGCGGGAGACTTACAATGAGCAGTTCTTC. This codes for CASSLGRETYNEQFF.

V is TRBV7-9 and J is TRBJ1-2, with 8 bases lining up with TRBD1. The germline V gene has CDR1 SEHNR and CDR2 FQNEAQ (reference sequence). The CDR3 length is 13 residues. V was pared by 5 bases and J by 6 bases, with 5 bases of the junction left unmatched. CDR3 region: CASSPSDRDGYTF. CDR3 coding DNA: TGTGCCAGCAGCCCATCGGACAGGGATGGCTACACCTTC. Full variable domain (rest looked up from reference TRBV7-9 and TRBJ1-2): DTGVSQNPRHKITKRGQNVTFRCDPISEHNRLYWYRQTLGQGPEFLTYFQNEAQLEKSRLLSDRFSAERPKGSFSTLEIQRTEQGDSAMYLCASSPSDRDGYTFGSGTRLTVV.

The CDR3 DNA reads as TGTGCCAGCGGATCCCAGGGGAGCCCCCGGGTCGAAGGCTACACCTTC. Residues: CASGSQGSPRVEGYTF. The chain links TRBV28 to TRBJ1-2, with D possibly matching TRBD1 (6 bases). The CDR3 sequence is 16 residues long. The V gene lost 8 bases and the J gene lost 8 bases, with 27 bases spanning the gap. Germline CDR1 MDHEN, CDR2 SYDVKM.

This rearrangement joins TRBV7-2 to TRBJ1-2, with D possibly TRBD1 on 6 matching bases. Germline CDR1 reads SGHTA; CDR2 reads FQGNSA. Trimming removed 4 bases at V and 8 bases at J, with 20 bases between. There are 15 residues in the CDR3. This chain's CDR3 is CASSSHLGQRAGYTF. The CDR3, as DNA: TGTGCCAGCAGCTCCCACCTAGGACAGAGGGCGGGCTACACCTTC.

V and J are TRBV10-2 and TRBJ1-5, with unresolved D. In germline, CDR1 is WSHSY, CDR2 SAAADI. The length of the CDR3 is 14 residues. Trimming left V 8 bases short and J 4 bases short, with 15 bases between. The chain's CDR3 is CASADGRINQPQHF. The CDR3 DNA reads TGCGCCAGCGCGGACGGGAGAATAAATCAGCCCCAGCATTTT.

The CDR3 DNA follows: TGTGCCAGCAGCTTAGTGCAGCCGAACACTGAAGCTTTCTTT. The encoded protein is CASSLVQPNTEAFF. The chain has TRBV7-9 and TRBJ1-1; D is undetermined. CDR1 is SEHNR and CDR2 is FQNEAQ in the germline V gene (reference sequence). This CDR3 has 14 amino acids. V lost 1 base and J lost 1, with 7 bases in between.